This TCR beta chain was recorded in a study of T cell responses to AZD1222 COVID-19 vaccine. Background on the study: Samples with a second dose at about 4 or about 12 weeks were pooled together.

The CDR3 covers 13 residues. The V gene's germline CDR1 is PRHDT and CDR2 FYEKMQ (reference sequence). V was trimmed by 3 bases and J by 6 bases, leaving 12 bases between them. The assay was immunoSEQ multiplex PCR, and TCRdb's table has in-frame clones only and misses some. Of around 67,000 clones in the sample, 65% to 85% were seen once. The sample here was peripheral blood, taken on day 0 of AZD1222 vaccination. This clonotype was obtained from an adult in good health. J is TRBJ2-7 and V is TRBV13; D remains unclear. The CDR3 spells CASSFENRPEQYF. The CDR3 coding sequence is TGTGCCAGCAGCTTCGAGAACCGGCCCGAGCAGTACTTC.